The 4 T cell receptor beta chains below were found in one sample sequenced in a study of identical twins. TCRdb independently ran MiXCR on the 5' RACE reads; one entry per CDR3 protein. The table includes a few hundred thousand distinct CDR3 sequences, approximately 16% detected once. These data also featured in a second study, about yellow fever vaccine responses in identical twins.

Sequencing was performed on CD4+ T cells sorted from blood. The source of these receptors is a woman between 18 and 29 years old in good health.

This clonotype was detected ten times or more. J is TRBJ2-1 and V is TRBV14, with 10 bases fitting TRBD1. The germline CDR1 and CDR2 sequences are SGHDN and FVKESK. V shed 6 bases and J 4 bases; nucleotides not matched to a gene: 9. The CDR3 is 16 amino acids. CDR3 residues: CASRRTGQGEYNEQFF. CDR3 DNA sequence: TGTGCCAGCAGGCGTACCGGACAGGGGGAATACAATGAGCAGTTCTTC.

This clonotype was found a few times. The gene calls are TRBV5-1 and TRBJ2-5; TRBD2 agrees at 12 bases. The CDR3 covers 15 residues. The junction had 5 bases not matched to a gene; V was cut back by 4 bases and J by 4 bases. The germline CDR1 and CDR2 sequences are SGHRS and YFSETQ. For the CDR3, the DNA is TGCGCCAGCAGCCCTAGCGGGGGGGCCGGAGAGACCCAGTACTTC. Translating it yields CASSPSGGAGETQYF.

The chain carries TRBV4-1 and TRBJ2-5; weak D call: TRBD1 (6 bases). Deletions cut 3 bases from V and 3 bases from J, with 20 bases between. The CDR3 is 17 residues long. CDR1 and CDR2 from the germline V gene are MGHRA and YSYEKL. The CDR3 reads CASSHALHGTPKETQYF. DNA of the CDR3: TGCGCCAGCAGCCACGCACTCCACGGGACACCCAAAGAGACCCAGTACTTC.

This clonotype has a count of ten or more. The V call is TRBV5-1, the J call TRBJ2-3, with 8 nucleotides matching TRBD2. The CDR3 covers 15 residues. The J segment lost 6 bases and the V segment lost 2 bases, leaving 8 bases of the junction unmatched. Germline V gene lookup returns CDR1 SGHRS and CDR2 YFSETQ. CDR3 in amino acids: CASSFSGGPMDTQYF. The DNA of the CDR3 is TGCGCCAGCAGCTTCAGCGGGGGACCGATGGATACGCAGTATTTT.